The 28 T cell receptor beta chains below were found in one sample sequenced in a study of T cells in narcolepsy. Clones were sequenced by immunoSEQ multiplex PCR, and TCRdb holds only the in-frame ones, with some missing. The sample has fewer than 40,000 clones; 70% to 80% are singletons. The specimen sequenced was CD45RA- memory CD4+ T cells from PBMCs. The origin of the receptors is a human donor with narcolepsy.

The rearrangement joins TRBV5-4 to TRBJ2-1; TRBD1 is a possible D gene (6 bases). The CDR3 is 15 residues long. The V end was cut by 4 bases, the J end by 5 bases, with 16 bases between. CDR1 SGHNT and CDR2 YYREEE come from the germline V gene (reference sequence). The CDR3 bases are TGTGCCAGCAGCAACCCCCTTACAGGGAACAATGAGCAGTTCTTC. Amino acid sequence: CASSNPLTGNNEQFF.

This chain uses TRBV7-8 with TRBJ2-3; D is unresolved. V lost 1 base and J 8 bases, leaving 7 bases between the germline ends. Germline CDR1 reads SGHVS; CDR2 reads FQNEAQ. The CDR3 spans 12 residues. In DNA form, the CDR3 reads TGTGCCAGCAGCTTAGGAGTCAGTACGCAGTATTTT. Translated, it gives CASSLGVSTQYF.

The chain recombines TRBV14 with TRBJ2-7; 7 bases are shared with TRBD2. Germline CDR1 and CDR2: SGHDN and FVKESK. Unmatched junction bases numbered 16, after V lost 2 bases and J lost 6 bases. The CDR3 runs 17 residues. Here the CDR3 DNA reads TGTGCCAGCAGCCAAAAAAATTTACAGGCGGGAGTCGCCGAGCAGTACTTC. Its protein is CASSQKNLQAGVAEQYF.

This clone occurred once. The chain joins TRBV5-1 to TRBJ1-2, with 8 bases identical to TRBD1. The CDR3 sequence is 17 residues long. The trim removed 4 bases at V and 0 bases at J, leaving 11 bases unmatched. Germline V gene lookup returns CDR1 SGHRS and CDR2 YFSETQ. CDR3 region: CASSRDRTGPANYGYTF. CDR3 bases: TGCGCCAGCAGCAGGGACCGGACAGGGCCTGCTAACTATGGCTACACCTTC.

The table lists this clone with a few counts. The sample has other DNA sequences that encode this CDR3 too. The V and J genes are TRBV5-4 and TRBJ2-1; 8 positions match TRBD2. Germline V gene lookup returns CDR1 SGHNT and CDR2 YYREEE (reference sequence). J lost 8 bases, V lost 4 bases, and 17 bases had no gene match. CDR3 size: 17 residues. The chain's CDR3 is CASSPAAGVLLGDEQFF. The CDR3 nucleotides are TGTGCCAGCAGCCCCGCAGCGGGAGTATTATTGGGCGATGAGCAGTTCTTC.

The CDR3 here is CASVSRPDTEAFF. CDR3 bases: TGTGCCAGCGTCAGTCGGCCAGACACTGAAGCTTTCTTT. This chain connects TRBV6-5 to TRBJ1-1; D is undetermined. CDR1 MNHEY and CDR2 SVGAGI come from the germline V gene. V gave up 8 bases and J gave up 3 bases, with 13 bases separating them. This CDR3 contains 13 residues.

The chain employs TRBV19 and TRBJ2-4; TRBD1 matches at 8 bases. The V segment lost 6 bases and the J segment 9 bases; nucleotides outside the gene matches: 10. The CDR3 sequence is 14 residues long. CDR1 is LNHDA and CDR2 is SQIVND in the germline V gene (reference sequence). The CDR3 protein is CASSETGVLGIQYF. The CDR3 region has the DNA TGTGCCAGTAGCGAGACAGGGGTTTTAGGCATTCAGTACTTC.

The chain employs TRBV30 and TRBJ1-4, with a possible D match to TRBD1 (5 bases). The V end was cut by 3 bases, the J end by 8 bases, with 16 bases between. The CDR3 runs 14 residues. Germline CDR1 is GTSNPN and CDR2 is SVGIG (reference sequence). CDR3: CAWSDRDRGEKLFF. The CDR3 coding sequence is TGTGCCTGGAGCGACCGGGACCGGGGGGAAAAACTGTTTTTT.

CDR3 loop: CASSSPRQGSSFNYGYTF. The CDR3 DNA reads as TGCGCCAGCAGTTCGCCGAGACAGGGGTCATCTTTCAACTATGGCTACACCTTC. This chain uses TRBV5-1 with TRBJ1-2, with 8 nucleotides matching TRBD1. The germline V gene has CDR1 SGHRS and CDR2 YFSETQ. CDR3 size: 18 residues. V shed 5 bases and J 2 bases; nucleotides not matched to a gene: 17. Complete variable domain (other parts from reference TRBV5-1 and TRBJ1-2): KAGVTQTPRYLIKTRGQQVTLSCSPISGHRSVSWYQQTPGQGLQFLFEYFSETQRNKGNFPGRFSGRQFSNSRSEMNVSTLELGDSALYLCASSSPRQGSSFNYGYTFGSGTRLTVV.

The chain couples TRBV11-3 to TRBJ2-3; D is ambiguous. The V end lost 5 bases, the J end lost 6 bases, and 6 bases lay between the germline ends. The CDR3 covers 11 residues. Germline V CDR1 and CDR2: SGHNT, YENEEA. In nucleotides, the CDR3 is TGTGCCAGCAGCCTTGGGGATACGCAGTATTTT. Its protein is CASSLGDTQYF.

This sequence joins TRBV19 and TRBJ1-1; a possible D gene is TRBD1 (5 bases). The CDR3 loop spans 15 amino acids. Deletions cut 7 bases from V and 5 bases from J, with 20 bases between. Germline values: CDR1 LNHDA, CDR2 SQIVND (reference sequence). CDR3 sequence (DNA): TGTGCCAGTAATCGTTACCAGGGAAGGTGGACTGAAGCTTTCTTT. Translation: CASNRYQGRWTEAFF.

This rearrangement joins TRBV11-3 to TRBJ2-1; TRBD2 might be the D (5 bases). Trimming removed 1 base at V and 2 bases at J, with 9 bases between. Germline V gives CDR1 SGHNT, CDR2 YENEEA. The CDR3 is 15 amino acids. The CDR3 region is CASSLGLAAYNEQFF. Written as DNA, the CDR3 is TGTGCCAGCAGCTTAGGCCTAGCTGCCTACAATGAGCAGTTCTTC.

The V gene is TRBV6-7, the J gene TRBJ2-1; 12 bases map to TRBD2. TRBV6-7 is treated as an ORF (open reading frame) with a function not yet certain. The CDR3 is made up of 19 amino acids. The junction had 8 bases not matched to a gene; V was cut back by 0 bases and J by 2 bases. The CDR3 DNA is TGTGCCAGCAGTTACTCACGAACTAGCGGGAGGAGCCCCTACAATGAGCAGTTCTTC. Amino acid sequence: CASSYSRTSGRSPYNEQFF.

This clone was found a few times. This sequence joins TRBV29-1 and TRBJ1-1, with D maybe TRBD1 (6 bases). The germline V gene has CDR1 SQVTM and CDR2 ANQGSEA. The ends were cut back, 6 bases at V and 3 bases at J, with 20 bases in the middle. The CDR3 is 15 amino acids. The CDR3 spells CSVGKHVGADTEAFF. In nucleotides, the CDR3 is TGCAGCGTAGGGAAACACGTGGGGGCCGACACTGAAGCTTTCTTT.

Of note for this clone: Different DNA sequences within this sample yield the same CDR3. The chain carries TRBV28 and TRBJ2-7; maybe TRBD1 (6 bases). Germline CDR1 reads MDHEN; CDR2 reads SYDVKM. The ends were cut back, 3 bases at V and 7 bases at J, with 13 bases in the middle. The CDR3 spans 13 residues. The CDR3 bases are TGTGCCAGCAGTTTGGAACAGGGTTATGAGCAGTACTTC. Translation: CASSLEQGYEQYF.

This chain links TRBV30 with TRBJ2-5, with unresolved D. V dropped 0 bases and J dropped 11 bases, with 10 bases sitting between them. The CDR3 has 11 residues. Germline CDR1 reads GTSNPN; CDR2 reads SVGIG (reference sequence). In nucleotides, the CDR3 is TGTGCCTGGAGTGTAGCCGTAGAGCAGTACTTC. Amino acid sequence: CAWSVAVEQYF.

In DNA, the CDR3 is TGCGCCAGCAGCCAAGTAGGCGGGTCTAGGGATACGCAGTATTTT. Amino acid sequence: CASSQVGGSRDTQYF. This rearrangement joins TRBV4-3 to TRBJ2-3; D perhaps matches TRBD2 (5 bases). Trimming stripped 1 base from V and 6 bases from J, with 14 bases between. The CDR3 contains 15 residues. Germline V gene sequence: CDR1 LGHNA, CDR2 YSLEER.

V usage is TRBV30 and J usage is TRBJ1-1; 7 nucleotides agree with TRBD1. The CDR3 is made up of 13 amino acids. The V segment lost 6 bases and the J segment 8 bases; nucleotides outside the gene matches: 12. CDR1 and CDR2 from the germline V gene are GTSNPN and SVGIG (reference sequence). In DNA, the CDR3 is TGTGCCTGCCCATCACCAGGGGGGAGAGAAGCTTTCTTT. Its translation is CACPSPGGREAFF.

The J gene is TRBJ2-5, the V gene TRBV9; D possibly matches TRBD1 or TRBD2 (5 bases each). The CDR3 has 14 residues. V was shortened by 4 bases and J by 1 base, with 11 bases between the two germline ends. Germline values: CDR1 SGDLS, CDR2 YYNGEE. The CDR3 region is CASSTAGTQETQYF. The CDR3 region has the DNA TGTGCCAGCAGCACCGCCGGGACCCAAGAGACCCAGTACTTC. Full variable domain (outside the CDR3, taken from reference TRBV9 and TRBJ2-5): DSGVTQTPKHLITATGQRVTLRCSPRSGDLSVYWYQQSLDQGLQFLIQYYNGEERAKGNILERFSAQQFPDLHSELNLSSLELGDSALYFCASSTAGTQETQYFGPGTRLLVL.

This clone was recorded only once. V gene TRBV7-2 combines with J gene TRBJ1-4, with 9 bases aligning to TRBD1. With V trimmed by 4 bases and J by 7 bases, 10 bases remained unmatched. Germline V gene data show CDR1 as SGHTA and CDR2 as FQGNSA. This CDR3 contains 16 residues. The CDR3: CASSSSGTGSGEKLFF. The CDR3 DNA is TGTGCCAGCAGCTCCTCCGGGACAGGGTCTGGTGAAAAACTGTTTTTT.

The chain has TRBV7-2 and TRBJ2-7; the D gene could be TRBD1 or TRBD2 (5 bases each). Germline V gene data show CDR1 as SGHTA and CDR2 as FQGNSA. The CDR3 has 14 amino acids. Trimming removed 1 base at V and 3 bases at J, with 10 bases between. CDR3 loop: CASSLGDRNYEQYF. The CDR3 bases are TGTGCCAGCAGCTTAGGGGACCGAAACTACGAGCAGTACTTC.

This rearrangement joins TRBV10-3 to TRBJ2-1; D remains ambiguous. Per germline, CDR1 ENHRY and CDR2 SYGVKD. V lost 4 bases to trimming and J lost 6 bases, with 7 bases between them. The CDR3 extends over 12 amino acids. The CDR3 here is CAISATGNEQFF. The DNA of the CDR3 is TGTGCCATCAGTGCTACTGGCAATGAGCAGTTCTTC.

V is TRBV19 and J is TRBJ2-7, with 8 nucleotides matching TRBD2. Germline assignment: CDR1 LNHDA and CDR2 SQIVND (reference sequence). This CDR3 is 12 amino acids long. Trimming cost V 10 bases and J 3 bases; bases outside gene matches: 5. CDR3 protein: CATGGGRYEQYF. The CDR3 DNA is TGTGCCACCGGGGGGGGTCGCTACGAGCAGTACTTC.

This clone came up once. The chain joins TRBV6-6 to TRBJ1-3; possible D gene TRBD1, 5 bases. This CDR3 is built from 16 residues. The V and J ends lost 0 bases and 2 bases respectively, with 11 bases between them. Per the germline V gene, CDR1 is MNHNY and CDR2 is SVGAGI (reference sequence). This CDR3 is CASSYSGGRAGNTIYF. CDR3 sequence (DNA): TGTGCCAGCAGTTACTCGGGGGGGAGAGCTGGAAACACCATATATTTT.

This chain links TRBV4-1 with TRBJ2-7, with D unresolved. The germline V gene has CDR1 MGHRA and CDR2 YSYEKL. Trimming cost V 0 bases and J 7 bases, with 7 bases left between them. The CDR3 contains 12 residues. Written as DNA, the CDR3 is TGCGCCAGCAGCCAAGAGGTGGGAGAGCAGTACTTC. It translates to CASSQEVGEQYF.

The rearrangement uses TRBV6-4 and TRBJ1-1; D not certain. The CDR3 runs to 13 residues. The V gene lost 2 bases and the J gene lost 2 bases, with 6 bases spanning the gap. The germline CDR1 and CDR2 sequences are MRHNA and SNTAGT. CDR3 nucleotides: TGTGCCAGCAGTGACCAATTAAACACTGAAGCTTTCTTT. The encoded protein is CASSDQLNTEAFF.

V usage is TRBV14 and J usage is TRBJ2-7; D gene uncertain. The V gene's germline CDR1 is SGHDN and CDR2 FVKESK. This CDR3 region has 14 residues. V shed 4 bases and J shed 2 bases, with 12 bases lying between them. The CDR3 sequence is CASSRDIGPYEQYF. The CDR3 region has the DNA TGTGCCAGCAGCCGCGACATCGGCCCCTACGAGCAGTACTTC.

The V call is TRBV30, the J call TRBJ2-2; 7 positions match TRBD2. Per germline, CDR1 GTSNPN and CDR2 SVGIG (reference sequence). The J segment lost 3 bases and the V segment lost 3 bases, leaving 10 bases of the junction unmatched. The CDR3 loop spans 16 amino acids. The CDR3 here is CAWRPWGGTDTGELFF. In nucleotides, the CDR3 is TGTGCCTGGAGGCCGTGGGGAGGGACGGACACCGGGGAGCTGTTTTTT.